This T cell receptor beta chain derives from a study of blood T cell repertoires in COVID-19 (TCRdb year 2020). In the study overall: The collaborator samples originated in the United States, Italy and Spain and spanned the acute and convalescent phases of COVID-19. The dataset comprised deeply sampled blood TCRbeta repertoires from subjects exposed to, actively infected with, or recovered from COVID-19. Samples were obtained from the ongoing ImmuneRACE study (first 160 participants) and from roughly 1,300 subjects provided by 6 global collaborators. Sample metadata almost always included a de-identified subject ID, COVID-19 status, age in years and sex. HLA class I and class II types, where available, came from metadata supplied by the sample provider rather than from assay-based typing. The prospective study material was composed of cDNA or gDNA derived from T cells, B-cell-depleted T cells, or PBMCs. The repertoires were released in a freely available public database meant as a resource for research on the immune response to SARS-CoV-2.

The collaborating institutions used their own protocols to collect whole blood in K2EDTA tubes. For TCRbeta analysis, collaborators shipped samples as frozen whole blood, isolated PBMCs, or DNA extracted from either of those sample types. Reading the germline V gene gives CDR1 SGHRS and CDR2 YFSETQ. From the cysteine through the phenylalanine, the CDR3 covers 14 amino acids. Left in the record is the CDR3 DNA by itself, 42 bases read in frame from the first base. Here V drops 0 bases and J drops 7 bases, and the junction holds 2 bases not matched to any gene. The study at large found these results: How much clinical and demographic metadata was included differed by source and by participant, and the metadata was provided uncurated.

The immunoSEQ Assay, a bias-controlled multiplex PCR, was used to amplify TCRbeta CDR3 regions from genomic DNA. Per the authors' processing: Within the assay, amplification of reference gene primers was used to estimate how many nucleated cells each sample contained. Sequence reads were collapsed and filtered to measure the absolute abundance of every unique TCRbeta CDR3 rearrangement. For each sample, productive Simpson clonality was calculated by taking the square root of Simpson's diversity index across productive rearrangements. Drawn from immuneACCESS, this table holds only the in-frame rearrangements with V and J called that TCRdb kept. Clones are partly lost; checked studies trace under half to an unresolved V gene and leave the rest unexplained. The V and J calls and clone size come from that table; D and trimming were worked out from the DNA. Within this sample are nearly 15,000 clones, with roughly nine tenths of them counted one time only. Jointly, the top ten make up approximately 2.8% of the sample.

In regard to this clone: The target of this receptor is not known. Base qualities are not at hand, and no much larger clone is one base apart.

The receptor was isolated from a human donor in a cohort sampled during active COVID-19. The sequencing input was peripheral blood. The chain couples TRBV5-1 to TRBJ1-5; TRBD1 fits 9 bases in the junction. For the CDR3, the sequence is CASSLGQGEQPQHF. Here is the DNA: TGCGCCAGCAGCTTGGGACAGGGGGAACAGCCCCAGCATTTT. When the CDR3 is completed using the reference TRBV5-1 and TRBJ1-5 genes on either side, the full variable domain is KAGVTQTPRYLIKTRGQQVTLSCSPISGHRSVSWYQQTPGQGLQFLFEYFSETQRNKGNFPGRFSGRQFSNSRSEMNVSTLELGDSALYLCASSLGQGEQPQHFGDGTRLSIL.